Listed here are 31 T cell receptor beta chains from one sample, sequenced in a study of T cells in women clearing cervical HPV infection (dated by TCRdb to 2016 to 2019). Receptor libraries were prepared by the immunoSEQ multiplex PCR assay. The clones in this table, taken by TCRdb from immuneACCESS, are in-frame only. Not every clone is retained; where verified, under half of the shortfall comes from an unresolved V gene, and the cause of the rest is unknown. The sample's table lists a count of about 37,000 clones. Jointly, the top ten make up 1.6% of the sample. Sequencing input: blood buffy coat. The origin of the receptors is a woman between 18 and 70 years old with a cervical HPV16 infection that either progressed to CIN3+ or cleared (not recorded which).

As concerns this clone: The read falls 3 residues short of the CDR3 end, and the missing part is taken from the germline J gene. The V and J genes are TRBV20-1 and TRBJ1-1; 9 nucleotides align to TRBD1. The CDR3 contains 15 residues. From germline, CDR1 is DFQATT and CDR2 SNEGSKA (reference sequence). Unmatched junction bases numbered 8, after V lost 6 bases and J lost 0 bases. CDR3 DNA (partial): TGCAGTGCCTCGGGACAGGGTGGCTTGAACACTGAA. It encodes CSASGQGGLNTE. The CDR3 as a whole reads CSASGQGGLNTEAFF.

As concerns this clone: The observed sequence ends 3 residues before the CDR3 terminus, with the missing tail filled in from the germline J gene. J is TRBJ2-2 and V is TRBV29-1; 7 nucleotides match TRBD2. With V trimmed by 5 bases and J by 5 bases, 5 bases remained unmatched. The CDR3 totals 13 residues. Germline V gene data show CDR1 as SQVTM and CDR2 as ANQGSEA. CDR3 DNA (partial): TGCAGCGTTAGGGGAGGGAGGACCGGGGAG. It encodes CSVRGGRTGE. The complete CDR3 sequence is CSVRGGRTGELFF.

With regard to this clone: The CDR3 end falls 3 residues outside the read, so it is completed with the germline J gene. The genes are TRBV5-1 and TRBJ1-2; TRBD1 matches 8 bases. After removal of 0 bases from V and 4 bases from J, the junction contained 2 bases not matched to a gene. This CDR3 has 14 amino acids. Germline-derived CDR1 and CDR2 are SGHRS and YFSETQ. CDR3 DNA (partial): TGCGCCAGCAGCTTGGGGACAGGGACCTATGGC. Translated: CASSLGTGTYG. The whole CDR3 is CASSLGTGTYGYTF.

Comment on this clone: The sequence runs out 3 residues before the end of the CDR3; the remainder is reconstructed from the germline J gene. V gene TRBV7-9 combines with J gene TRBJ2-2, with D possibly being TRBD1 (6 bases). This CDR3 spans 15 amino acids. V shed 8 bases and J shed 5 bases, with 18 bases lying between them. The germline V gene encodes CDR1 SEHNR and CDR2 FQNEAQ (reference sequence). The CDR3 loop is CASSLGGVGTGELFF. The sequenced CDR3 bases are TGTGCCAGCTCCCTTGGGGGCGTCGGTACCGGGGAG.

Points on this clone: Read sequence stops 3 residues before the CDR3 end, and the germline J gene provides the missing end. The chain joins TRBV29-1 to TRBJ2-5; TRBD2 aligns across 8 bases. Germline V gene lookup returns CDR1 SQVTM and CDR2 ANQGSEA. CDR3 size: 18 residues. CDR3 loop: CSVAGGVYTCPSTDTQYF. Partial CDR3 DNA: TGCAGCGTTGCGGGGGGGGTATACACCTGCCCTAGCACAGATACC.

The covered CDR3 bases are TGTGCCAGCAGCTTAACGGGCAGGGAGGGCGACTATGGC. Protein product: CASSLTGREGDYG. The whole CDR3 reads CASSLTGREGDYGYTF. J is TRBJ1-2 and V is TRBV7-3; weak D call: TRBD1 (5 bases). Read coverage stops 3 residues before the CDR3 terminus; the germline J gene supplies the remainder. The germline V gene encodes CDR1 SGHTA and CDR2 FQGTGA. Trimming shortened V by 0 bases and J by 3 bases, and 14 bases separated the two germline ends. CDR3 length equals 16 residues.

As regards this clone: Coverage ceases 3 residues before the CDR3 finishes, and the germline J gene fills in the end. Other nucleotide sequences from this sample produce the same CDR3. The rearrangement links TRBV7-9 to TRBJ1-3; 8 nucleotides align to TRBD1. CDR3 size: 15 residues. The trim removed 5 bases at V and 2 bases at J, leaving 5 bases unmatched. The germline V gene has CDR1 SEHNR and CDR2 FQNEAQ (reference sequence). Partial CDR3 DNA: TGTGCCAGCAGCCTAGGACAGGGCACTGGAAACACC. It yields the protein CASSLGQGTGNT. The entire CDR3 reads CASSLGQGTGNTIYF.

Turning to this clone: The CDR3 extends 3 residues past the end of the read, so its final part is completed from the germline J gene. The chain employs TRBV5-1 and TRBJ2-3, with TRBD1 identical over 10 bases. Looked up from germline, CDR1 is SGHRS and CDR2 is YFSETQ. The CDR3 covers 14 residues. The J segment lost 3 bases and the V segment lost 4 bases, leaving 2 bases of the junction unmatched. The sequenced part of the CDR3 DNA is TGCGCCAGCAGCCCGGACAGGGGGACAGATACG. As protein: CASSPDRGTDT. The full CDR3 is CASSPDRGTDTQYF.

About this clone: The missing CDR3 end, 3 residues past where the read stops, is filled in from the germline J gene. This rearrangement joins TRBV12-3 or TRBV12-4 to TRBJ2-3, with D perhaps matching TRBD1 (7 bases). The CDR3 sequence is 17 residues long. V was clipped by 3 bases and J by 3 bases, with 19 bases between them. The DNA read from the CDR3 is TGTGCCAGCAGTTTGGGGTTTAGGGGGCGGGGTACAGATACG. Translated: CASSLGFRGRGTDT. The whole CDR3 protein is CASSLGFRGRGTDTQYF.

Note on this clone: The read gets to within 3 residues of the CDR3 end, and the germline J gene fills in the rest. This chain connects TRBV19 to TRBJ2-7; 9 bases agree with TRBD2. The germline V gene has CDR1 LNHDA and CDR2 SQIVND (reference sequence). Trimming at V came to 7 bases and at J to 3 bases, leaving 10 bases not matched to a gene. The CDR3 loop spans 15 amino acids. The CDR3 loop reads CASTPVAGAVYEQYF. CDR3 DNA, as far as it was read: TGTGCCAGTACCCCGGTAGCGGGAGCTGTCTACGAG.

Worth noting for this clone: The CDR3 end falls 3 residues outside the read, so it is completed with the germline J gene. The rearrangement uses TRBV2 and TRBJ2-3; TRBD1 aligns across 9 bases. Germline CDR1 SNHLY, CDR2 FYNNEI. The V segment lost 8 bases and the J segment 3 bases; nucleotides outside the gene matches: 15. The length of the CDR3 is 17 residues. This CDR3 is CASLPGGQGTSTDTQYF. The part of the CDR3 DNA that was read is TGTGCCAGCTTACCGGGAGGACAGGGGACGAGTACAGATACG. Based on the CDR3 plus reference TRBV2 and TRBJ2-3, the full variable domain is EPEVTQTPSHQVTQMGQEVILRCVPISNHLYFYWYRQILGQKVEFLVSFYNNEISEKSEIFDDQFSVERPDGSNFTLKIRSTKLEDSAMYFCASLPGGQGTSTDTQYFGPGTRLTVL.

Details on this clone: The read halts 3 residues ahead of the CDR3 end, with the missing end drawn from the germline J gene. The chain carries TRBV5-5 and TRBJ2-3; D may be TRBD1 (5 bases). V shed 0 bases and J shed 2 bases, with 7 bases lying between them. The germline V gene has CDR1 SGHKS and CDR2 YYEKEE (reference sequence). The CDR3 is made up of 14 amino acids. CDR3 DNA (partial): TGTGCCAGCAGCTTGGCGACAGCCACAGATACG. Amino acid sequence: CASSLATATDT. The whole CDR3 reads CASSLATATDTQYF.

Comments on this clone: With the read ending 3 residues before the CDR3 end, the germline J gene is used to fill in that end. J is TRBJ2-7 and V is TRBV5-6; 10 bases are a match to TRBD1. V lost 4 bases, J lost 5 bases, and 6 bases stayed unmatched. The CDR3 runs 14 residues. The germline gives CDR1 SGHDT, CDR2 YYEEEE. The CDR3 protein is CASSGGDRGDEQYF. The sequenced part of the CDR3 DNA is TGTGCCAGCAGCGGGGGGGACAGGGGCGACGAG.

With respect to this clone: The read is 3 residues too short to cover the CDR3 end, so that end is filled in from the germline J gene. V usage is TRBV2 and J usage is TRBJ1-2, with 7 bases aligning to TRBD1. Germline CDR1 is SNHLY and CDR2 is FYNNEI. This CDR3 region has 15 residues. The DNA read from the CDR3 is TGTGCCAGCAGTATACAGGGGCCGGTCTACAATGAC. It encodes CASSIQGPVYND. In full, the CDR3 reads CASSIQGPVYNDYTF.

Details on this clone: The sequence runs out 3 residues before the end of the CDR3; the remainder is reconstructed from the germline J gene. The rearrangement uses TRBV2 and TRBJ2-1; 12 bases are a match to TRBD2. Germline assignment: CDR1 SNHLY and CDR2 FYNNEI. CDR3 length: 13 amino acids. The J segment lost 7 bases and the V segment lost 7 bases, leaving 2 bases of the junction unmatched. Incomplete CDR3 DNA: TGTGCCAGCACCGGACTAGCGGGAAATGAG. Translated, it gives CASTGLAGNE. The CDR3 reads in full as CASTGLAGNEQFF.

Worth noting for this clone: Read sequence stops 3 residues before the CDR3 end, and the germline J gene provides the missing end. V gene TRBV18 combines with J gene TRBJ2-2; D perhaps matches TRBD1 (5 bases). Germline assignment: CDR1 KGHSH and CDR2 LQKENI. Trimming shortened V by 2 bases and J by 5 bases, and 15 bases separated the two germline ends. The CDR3 length is 16 residues. The DNA read from the CDR3 is TGTGCCAGCTCACCAAGGGGAAGGAGTACAACCGGGGAG. This gives the protein CASSPRGRSTTGE. The CDR3 in full is CASSPRGRSTTGELFF. Full variable domain (missing parts from reference TRBV18 and TRBJ2-2): NAGVMQNPRHLVRRRGQEARLRCSPMKGHSHVYWYRQLPEEGLKFMVYLQKENIIDESGMPKERFSAEFPKEGPSILRIQQVVRGDSAAYFCASSPRGRSTTGELFFGEGSRLTVL.

Note on this clone: Coverage ceases 3 residues before the CDR3 finishes, and the germline J gene fills in the end. This chain joins TRBV6-4 and TRBJ1-5; D not resolved. Germline CDR1 reads MRHNA; CDR2 reads SNTAGT. The V end was cut by 4 bases, the J end by 7 bases, with 11 bases between. The CDR3 runs 13 residues. CDR3 bases read: TGTGCCAGCAGTGTATCGGGTAACCAGCCC. Translation gives CASSVSGNQP. The CDR3 as a whole reads CASSVSGNQPQHF.

Turning to this clone: Compared with germline, one end of the junction differs, possibly owing to a read error. Coverage ceases 3 residues before the CDR3 finishes, and the germline J gene fills in the end. This same CDR3 is encoded by further DNA sequences in the sample. The genes are TRBV30 and TRBJ1-3; TRBD1 matches at 8 bases. In germline, CDR1 is GTSNPN, CDR2 SVGIG (reference sequence). The CDR3 covers 14 residues. This chain's CDR3 is CAWSAWDRRNTIYF. CDR3 bases read: TGTGCCTGGAGTGCGTGGGACAGGAGAAACACA.

As regards this clone: The CDR3 is cut off 3 residues early in the read; its end comes from the germline J gene. The chain joins TRBV20-1 to TRBJ2-7, with 8 bases aligning to TRBD2. The germline V gene has CDR1 DFQATT and CDR2 SNEGSKA (reference sequence). The CDR3 contains 14 residues. The CDR3: CSARGPAGAYEQYF. The DNA read from the CDR3 is TGCAGCGCGAGAGGTCCAGCGGGAGCCTACGAG.

About this clone: The missing CDR3 end, 3 residues past where the read stops, is filled in from the germline J gene. The rearrangement uses TRBV6-2 or TRBV6-3 and TRBJ1-2; TRBD1 matches at 7 bases. This CDR3 region has 12 residues. V was clipped by 4 bases and J by 6 bases; unmatched bases: 2. Per the germline V gene, CDR1 is MNHEY and CDR2 is SVGEGT. CDR3 sequence reads: CASSFTGDGYTF. The sequenced part of the CDR3 DNA is TGTGCCAGCAGTTTTACAGGGGATGGC.

Turning to this clone: The DNA ends 3 residues before the CDR3 does, and the rest of the CDR3 is filled in from the germline J gene. The chain has TRBV28 and TRBJ2-5; 11 positions match TRBD1. The CDR3 extends over 16 amino acids. Germline CDR1 reads MDHEN; CDR2 reads SYDVKM. After removal of 6 bases from V and 6 bases from J, the junction contained 12 bases not matched to a gene. Partial CDR3 DNA: TGTGCCAGCAGCCTAACAGGGACAGGGGGTAGGAAGACC. This codes for CASSLTGTGGRKT. The full CDR3 sequence reads CASSLTGTGGRKTQYF.

About this clone itself: The read comes to an end 3 residues before the CDR3 does, leaving the germline J gene to fill in the end. The chain employs TRBV5-1 and TRBJ2-2, with D unresolved. This CDR3 contains 13 residues. The germline CDR1 and CDR2 sequences are SGHRS and YFSETQ. Trimming removed 0 bases at V and 5 bases at J, with 5 bases between. CDR3 in amino acids: CASSLDATGELFF. Partial CDR3 DNA: TGCGCCAGCAGCTTGGATGCGACCGGGGAG.

For this clone: The read halts 3 residues ahead of the CDR3 end, with the missing end drawn from the germline J gene. The chain employs TRBV20-1 and TRBJ1-2, with D uncertain. Trimming cost V 5 bases and J 5 bases, with 9 bases left between them. Germline V gives CDR1 DFQATT, CDR2 SNEGSKA (reference sequence). The CDR3 contains 11 residues. The DNA read from the CDR3 is TGCAGTGCTTCAGACGGGTATGGC. It specifies CSASDGYG. The full CDR3 protein is CSASDGYGYTF.

A remark on this clone: The CDR3 goes on 3 residues after the read ends, and that part is filled in from the germline J gene. The chain links TRBV20-1 to TRBJ1-1; D not resolved. The CDR3 is made up of 14 amino acids. With 2 bases removed from V and 0 bases from J, the gap between germline ends came to 10 bases. Germline values: CDR1 DFQATT, CDR2 SNEGSKA (reference sequence). Here the CDR3 reads CSARLAGMNTEAFF. Partial CDR3 DNA: TGCAGTGCTAGATTAGCGGGAATGAACACTGAA.

On this clone itself: The read ends 3 residues before the CDR3 terminus; that terminus is restored from the germline J gene. The chain has TRBV19 and TRBJ2-1; 7 bases align to TRBD1. Germline V lookup: CDR1 LNHDA, CDR2 SQIVND (reference sequence). V was pared by 4 bases and J by 1 base, with 1 base of the junction left unmatched. There are 14 residues in the CDR3. The DNA read from the CDR3 is TGTGCCAGTAGTAGACAGGGTTCCTACAATGAG. Translating gives CASSRQGSYNE. The CDR3 in its entirety is CASSRQGSYNEQFF. Variable domain in full (rest from reference TRBV19 and TRBJ2-1): DGGITQSPKYLFRKEGQNVTLSCEQNLNHDAMYWYRQDPGQGLRLIYYSQIVNDFQKGDIAEGYSVSREKKESFPLTVTSAQKNPTAFYLCASSRQGSYNEQFFGPGTRLTVL.

About this clone: The read terminates 3 residues ahead of where the CDR3 ends, so the germline J gene completes it. The J gene is TRBJ2-7, the V gene TRBV5-5; TRBD1 matches 8 bases. The CDR3 is 15 amino acids. J was trimmed by 2 bases and V by 1 base; bases with no gene match: 5. Germline V CDR1 and CDR2: SGHKS, YYEKEE (reference sequence). CDR3 loop: CASSLSGQATYEQYF. The CDR3 DNA, read in part, is TGTGCCAGCAGCTTGTCGGGACAGGCGACCTACGAG.

As regards this clone: Coverage ceases 3 residues before the CDR3 finishes, and the germline J gene fills in the end. The rearrangement links TRBV2 to TRBJ2-2; the match to TRBD1 covers 10 bases. Germline V CDR1 and CDR2: SNHLY, FYNNEI. The CDR3 extends over 14 amino acids. Trimming at V came to 4 bases and at J to 6 bases, leaving 2 bases not matched to a gene. CDR3 in amino acids: CASSGDRGSGELFF. Incomplete CDR3 DNA: TGTGCCAGCAGTGGGGACAGGGGCTCCGGGGAG.

Details on this clone: Sequencing ends 3 residues short of the CDR3 end; the germline J gene provides the rest. This chain joins TRBV7-9 and TRBJ2-4; 9 bases line up with TRBD1. Germline CDR1 and CDR2: SEHNR and FQNEAQ (reference sequence). This CDR3 comprises 14 residues. Incomplete CDR3 DNA: TGTGCCAGCAGCTCCAGACAGGGGGGCTATGGT. Translating gives CASSSRQGGYG. Given in full, the CDR3 is CASSSRQGGYGQYF.

For this clone: The read halts 3 residues ahead of the CDR3 end, with the missing end drawn from the germline J gene. The gene calls are TRBV5-5 and TRBJ1-1; TRBD1 matches 7 bases. CDR3 length: 14 residues. V gave up 1 base and J gave up 5 bases; unmatched junction bases: 5. Germline CDR1 is SGHKS and CDR2 is YYEKEE (reference sequence). CDR3 region: CASSLKDRVTEAFF. Incomplete CDR3 DNA: TGTGCCAGCAGCTTGAAAGACAGGGTGACTGAA. The full variable domain, its missing parts supplied by reference TRBV5-5 and TRBJ1-1, is DAGVTQSPTHLIKTRGQQVTLRCSPISGHKSVSWYQQVLGQGPQFIFQYYEKEERGRGNFPDRFSARQFPNYSSELNVNALLLGDSALYLCASSLKDRVTEAFFGQGTRLTVV.

A note on this clone: Read data end 3 residues before the CDR3 end; the end is taken from the germline J gene. The genes are TRBV5-8 and TRBJ1-4, with D uncertain. The V end lost 2 bases, the J end lost 2 bases, and 7 bases lay between the germline ends. Germline V gives CDR1 SGHTS, CDR2 YDEGEE. The CDR3 sequence is 14 residues long. The sequenced CDR3 bases are TGTGCCAGCAGCTTCGACACGACTAATGAAAAA. Translating gives CASSFDTTNEK. The whole CDR3 region reads CASSFDTTNEKLFF.

Of note for this clone: Sequencing ends 3 residues short of the CDR3 end; the germline J gene provides the rest. V gene TRBV7-9 combines with J gene TRBJ2-2, with TRBD1 matching 8 bases. Germline V gene lookup returns CDR1 SEHNR and CDR2 FQNEAQ (reference sequence). V was clipped by 5 bases and J by 2 bases; unmatched bases: 4. The length of the CDR3 is 15 residues. The chain's CDR3 is CASSPGQGNTGELFF. The sequenced CDR3 bases are TGTGCCAGCAGCCCCGGACAGGGTAACACCGGGGAG.